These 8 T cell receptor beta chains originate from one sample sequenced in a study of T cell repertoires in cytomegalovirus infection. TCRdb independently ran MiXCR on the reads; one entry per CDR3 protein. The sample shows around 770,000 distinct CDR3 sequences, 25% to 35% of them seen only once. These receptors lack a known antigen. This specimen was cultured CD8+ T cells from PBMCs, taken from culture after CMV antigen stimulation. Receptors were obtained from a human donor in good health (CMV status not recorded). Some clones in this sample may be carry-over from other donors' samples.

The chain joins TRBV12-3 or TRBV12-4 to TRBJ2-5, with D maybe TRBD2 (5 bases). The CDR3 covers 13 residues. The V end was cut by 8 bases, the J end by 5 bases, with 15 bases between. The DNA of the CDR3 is TGTGCCAGCGGTTCCTCGGGATGGGAGACCCAGTACTTC. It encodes CASGSSGWETQYF.

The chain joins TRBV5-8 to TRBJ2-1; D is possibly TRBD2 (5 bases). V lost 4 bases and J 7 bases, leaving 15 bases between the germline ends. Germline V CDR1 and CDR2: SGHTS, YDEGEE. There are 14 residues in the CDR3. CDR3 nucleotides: TGTGCCAGCAGCCCCGGAGGTAGCGTGAATGAGCAGTTCTTC. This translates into CASSPGGSVNEQFF.

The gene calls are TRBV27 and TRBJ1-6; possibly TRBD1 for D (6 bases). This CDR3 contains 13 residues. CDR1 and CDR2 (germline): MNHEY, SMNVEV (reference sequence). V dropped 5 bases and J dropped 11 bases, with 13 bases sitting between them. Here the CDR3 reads CASSGDKLTPLHF. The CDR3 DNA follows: TGTGCCAGCAGTGGGGACAAACTTACACCCCTCCACTTT.

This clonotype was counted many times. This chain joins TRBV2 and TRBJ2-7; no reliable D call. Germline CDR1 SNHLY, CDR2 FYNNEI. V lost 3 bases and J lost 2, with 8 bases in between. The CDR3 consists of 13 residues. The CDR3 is CASSEEVPYEQYF. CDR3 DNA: TGTGCCAGCAGTGAGGAAGTGCCCTACGAGCAGTACTTC.

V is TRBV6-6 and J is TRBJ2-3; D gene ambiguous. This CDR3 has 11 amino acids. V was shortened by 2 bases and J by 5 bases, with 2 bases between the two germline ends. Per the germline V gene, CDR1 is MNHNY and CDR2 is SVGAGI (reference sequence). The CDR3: CASSYRDTQYF. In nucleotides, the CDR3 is TGTGCCAGCAGTTACAGAGATACGCAGTATTTT.

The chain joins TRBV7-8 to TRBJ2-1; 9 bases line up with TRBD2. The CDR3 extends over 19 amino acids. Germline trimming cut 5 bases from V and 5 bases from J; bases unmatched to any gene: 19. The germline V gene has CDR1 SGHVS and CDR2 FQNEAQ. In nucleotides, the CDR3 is TGTGCCAGCAGCCCCACTTTTTTGGCGGGGGGGTGGGTCGACAATGAGCAGTTCTTC. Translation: CASSPTFLAGGWVDNEQFF.

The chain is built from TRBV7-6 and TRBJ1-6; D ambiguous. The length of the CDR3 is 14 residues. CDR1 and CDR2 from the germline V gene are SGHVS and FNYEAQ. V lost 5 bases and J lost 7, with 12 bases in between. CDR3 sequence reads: CASSPREANSPLHF. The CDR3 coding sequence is TGTGCCAGCAGCCCCCGGGAAGCCAATTCACCCCTCCACTTT.

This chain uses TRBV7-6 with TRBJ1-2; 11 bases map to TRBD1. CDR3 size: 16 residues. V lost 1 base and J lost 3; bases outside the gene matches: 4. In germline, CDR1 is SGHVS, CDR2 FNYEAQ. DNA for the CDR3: TGTGCCAGCAGCTTAGGGACAGGGGGCTTGGACTATGGCTACACCTTC. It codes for CASSLGTGGLDYGYTF.